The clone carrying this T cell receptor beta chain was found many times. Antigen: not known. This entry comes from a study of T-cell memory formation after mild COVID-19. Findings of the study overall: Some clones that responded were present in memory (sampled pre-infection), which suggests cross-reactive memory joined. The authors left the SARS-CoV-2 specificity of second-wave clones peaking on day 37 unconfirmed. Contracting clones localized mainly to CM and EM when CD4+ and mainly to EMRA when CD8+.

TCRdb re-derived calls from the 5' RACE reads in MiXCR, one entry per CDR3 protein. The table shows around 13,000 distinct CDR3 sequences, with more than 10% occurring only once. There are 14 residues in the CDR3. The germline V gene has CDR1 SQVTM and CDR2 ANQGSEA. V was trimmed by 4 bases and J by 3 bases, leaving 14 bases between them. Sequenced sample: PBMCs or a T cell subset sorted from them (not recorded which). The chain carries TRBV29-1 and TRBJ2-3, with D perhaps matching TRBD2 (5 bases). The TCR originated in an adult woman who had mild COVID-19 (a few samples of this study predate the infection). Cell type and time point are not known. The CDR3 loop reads CSVAGLLATDTQYF. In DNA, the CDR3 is TGCAGCGTTGCGGGGTTACTGGCAACAGATACGCAGTATTTT.